One and the same sample provided the 20 T cell receptor beta chains below, sequenced in a study of blood T cell repertoires in COVID-19. Clones were read by immunoSEQ multiplex PCR, and TCRdb kept only the in-frame ones, dropping some. This table holds approximately 68,000 clones, roughly nine tenths found once. Sequencing was carried out using peripheral blood. Receptors were obtained from a man aged 50 or older with active COVID-19.

The gene calls are TRBV9 and TRBJ2-2; 12 bases line up with TRBD2. V lost 2 bases to trimming and J lost 4 bases; unmatched junction nucleotides: 6. The CDR3 contains 17 residues. Germline V CDR1 and CDR2: SGDLS, YYNGEE. The CDR3 sequence: CASSVSLAGGTTGELFF. CDR3 nucleotides: TGTGCCAGCAGCGTCTCACTAGCGGGGGGTACCACCGGGGAGCTGTTTTTT.

The chain uses TRBV6-5 and TRBJ1-2; D is uncertain. CDR1 is MNHEY and CDR2 is SVGAGI in the germline V gene. V was shortened by 6 bases and J by 6 bases, with 11 bases between the two germline ends. The CDR3 covers 12 residues. The CDR3 DNA follows: TGTGCCAGCAGCCCCGGTTTCGATGGCTACACCTTC. Translating gives CASSPGFDGYTF.

The CDR3 sequence is CASSAARNDLPQHF. CDR3 nucleotides: TGTGCCAGCAGCGCGGCAAGGAATGATCTGCCCCAGCATTTT. The chain employs TRBV21-1 and TRBJ1-5. TRBV21-1 is given as a pseudogene. The CDR3 length is 14 residues.

The CDR3 DNA follows: TGTGCCAGCAGCGTAGATGAGCGGGGGAAAAACATTCAGTACTTC. Its translation: CASSVDERGKNIQYF. The V call is TRBV9, the J call TRBJ2-4; 8 nucleotides agree with TRBD2. The CDR3 has 15 amino acids. V lost 0 bases, J lost 4 bases, and 3 bases stayed unmatched. Germline V gene lookup returns CDR1 SGDLS and CDR2 YYNGEE.

The V and J genes are TRBV6-5 and TRBJ1-5, with D possibly being TRBD1 (6 bases). Germline V gene lookup returns CDR1 MNHEY and CDR2 SVGAGI. The CDR3 runs to 15 residues. Trimming took off 4 bases at V and 4 bases at J, with 14 bases between the two ends. CDR3 DNA: TGTGCCAGCAGTTCAGACAGGTTACCGAATCAGCCCCAGCATTTT. Translation gives CASSSDRLPNQPQHF.

The chain carries TRBV2 and TRBJ1-5, with D perhaps TRBD1 (6 bases). The ends were cut back, 6 bases at V and 6 bases at J, with 15 bases in the middle. CDR3 length equals 14 residues. The V gene's germline CDR1 is SNHLY and CDR2 FYNNEI. The CDR3 sequence is CASSQDSSTQPQHF. The CDR3 DNA reads TGTGCCAGCAGCCAGGACAGCTCCACTCAGCCCCAGCATTTT.

The chain uses TRBV19 and TRBJ1-6; possible D gene TRBD1, 5 bases. Germline lookup yields CDR1 LNHDA and CDR2 SQIVND (reference sequence). Trimming shortened V by 3 bases and J by 7 bases, and 10 bases separated the two germline ends. This CDR3 has 14 residues. CDR3 DNA: TGTGCCAGTAGTATTCACAGACAGAATTCACCCCTCCACTTT. Protein sequence: CASSIHRQNSPLHF.

The rearrangement joins TRBV5-1 to TRBJ1-1; the match to TRBD1 covers 7 bases. J gave up 6 bases and V 4 bases, and 3 bases lay outside the gene matches. This CDR3 is built from 12 residues. From germline, CDR1 is SGHRS and CDR2 YFSETQ. The CDR3, as DNA: TGCGCCAGCAGCCAGGGGGGTCCTGAAGCTTTCTTT. It yields the protein CASSQGGPEAFF. The whole variable domain, remainder taken from reference TRBV5-1 and TRBJ1-1, is KAGVTQTPRYLIKTRGQQVTLSCSPISGHRSVSWYQQTPGQGLQFLFEYFSETQRNKGNFPGRFSGRQFSNSRSEMNVSTLELGDSALYLCASSQGGPEAFFGQGTRLTVV.

The gene calls are TRBV5-4 and TRBJ2-3; TRBD1 matches 10 bases. The ends lost 4 bases at V and 4 bases at J; junction bases unmatched: 6. This CDR3 is 15 amino acids long. The germline CDR1 and CDR2 sequences are SGHNT and YYREEE (reference sequence). The CDR3 is CASSRRTGGADTQYF. In nucleotides, the CDR3 is TGTGCCAGCAGCCGGAGGACAGGGGGTGCAGATACGCAGTATTTT.

CDR3 loop: CASSGTSGRLKNQETQYF. CDR3 in DNA: TGTGCCAGCAGCGGGACTAGCGGGCGCCTAAAGAATCAAGAGACCCAGTACTTC. The chain is built from TRBV7-2 and TRBJ2-5; 12 nucleotides line up with TRBD2. CDR1 is SGHTA and CDR2 is FQGNSA in the germline V gene. The CDR3 contains 18 residues. The J segment lost 2 bases and the V segment lost 5 bases, leaving 12 bases of the junction unmatched.

V and J are TRBV7-3 and TRBJ1-2; TRBD1 agrees at 7 bases. V dropped 1 base and J dropped 7; count of bases not matched to a gene: 6. The CDR3 extends over 14 amino acids. CDR1 is SGHTA, CDR2 FQGTGA, per germline. CDR3 protein: CASSLRQGFSGYTF. CDR3 coding DNA: TGTGCCAGCAGCTTAAGACAGGGCTTCAGTGGCTACACCTTC.

The chain uses TRBV6-5 and TRBJ2-1, with D maybe TRBD1 (6 bases). V was clipped by 2 bases and J by 3 bases, with 11 bases between them. The germline CDR1 and CDR2 sequences are MNHEY and SVGAGI. The CDR3 is 15 residues long. CDR3 amino acids: CASSYRDTIYNEQFF. The DNA of the CDR3 is TGTGCCAGCAGTTACCGGGACACGATCTACAATGAGCAGTTCTTC.

The chain couples TRBV28 to TRBJ2-5, with a weak D call TRBD2 (5 bases). The CDR3 loop spans 16 amino acids. Germline lookup yields CDR1 MDHEN and CDR2 SYDVKM. The V gene lost 8 bases and the J gene lost 5 bases, with 24 bases spanning the gap. The CDR3 spells CASSGGWVGEVETQYF. In DNA form, the CDR3 reads TGTGCCAGCTCCGGAGGATGGGTGGGAGAGGTCGAGACCCAGTACTTC.

The rearrangement uses TRBV27 and TRBJ2-2; 7 bases match TRBD2. In germline, CDR1 is MNHEY, CDR2 SMNVEV (reference sequence). Losses at the gene ends were 4 bases for V and 6 bases for J; bases not matched to a gene: 5. This CDR3 comprises 14 residues. The CDR3 bases are TGTGCCAGCAGTTCGGCGGGGGTTCCCGGGGAGCTGTTTTTT. Its translation is CASSSAGVPGELFF.

The rearrangement links TRBV2 to TRBJ2-2, with TRBD2 matching over 10 bases. The CDR3 consists of 16 residues. V dropped 0 bases and J dropped 4; count of bases not matched to a gene: 2. CDR1 is SNHLY and CDR2 is FYNNEI in the germline V gene. The CDR3 sequence is CASSEASGRTTGELFF. Here the CDR3 DNA reads TGTGCCAGCAGTGAAGCTAGCGGGAGGACCACCGGGGAGCTGTTTTTT.

The genes are TRBV2 and TRBJ1-5; 7 positions match TRBD1. V lost 3 bases and J lost 7; bases outside the gene matches: 6. Germline V lookup: CDR1 SNHLY, CDR2 FYNNEI. The CDR3 loop spans 14 amino acids. CDR3 DNA: TGTGCCAGCAGTGATCGTACAGGGGACCAGCCCCAGCATTTT. Residues: CASSDRTGDQPQHF.

The chain employs TRBV5-1 and TRBJ2-2, with TRBD2 identical over 12 bases. Germline V gene lookup returns CDR1 SGHRS and CDR2 YFSETQ. V shed 2 bases and J 4 bases; nucleotides not matched to a gene: 3. The CDR3 is 16 residues long. The CDR3 here is CASSLLAGGGTGELFF. The CDR3 DNA follows: TGCGCCAGCAGCTTACTAGCGGGAGGAGGCACCGGGGAGCTGTTTTTT.

CDR3 sequence reads: CASSEASGGADTQYF. DNA for the CDR3: TGTGCCAGCAGCGAGGCCTCGGGGGGGGCAGATACGCAGTATTTT. The chain employs TRBV3-1 (or the pseudogene TRBV3-2) and TRBJ2-3; 8 nucleotides align to TRBD2. Germline CDR1 is LGHDT and CDR2 is YNNKEL (reference sequence). The junction had 8 bases not matched to a gene; V was cut back by 5 bases and J by 4 bases. CDR3 length: 15 amino acids.

This chain connects TRBV19 to TRBJ2-1; 14 nucleotides match TRBD2. Trimming cost V 5 bases and J 15 bases; bases outside gene matches: 9. This CDR3 spans 14 amino acids. CDR1 and CDR2 (germline): LNHDA, SQIVND (reference sequence). The CDR3 nucleotides read TGTGCCAGTAGTCAAACCGGGACTAGCGGGAGAACGTTCTTC. It yields the protein CASSQTGTSGRTFF.

This rearrangement joins TRBV7-8 to TRBJ2-1; the match to TRBD2 covers 7 bases. V lost 1 base and J lost 4; bases outside the gene matches: 7. Germline assignment: CDR1 SGHVS and CDR2 FQNEAQ. The CDR3 totals 16 residues. The CDR3 loop is CASSLVGAGSYNEQFF. The CDR3 DNA reads as TGTGCCAGCAGCTTAGTAGGAGCGGGGAGTTACAATGAGCAGTTCTTC.